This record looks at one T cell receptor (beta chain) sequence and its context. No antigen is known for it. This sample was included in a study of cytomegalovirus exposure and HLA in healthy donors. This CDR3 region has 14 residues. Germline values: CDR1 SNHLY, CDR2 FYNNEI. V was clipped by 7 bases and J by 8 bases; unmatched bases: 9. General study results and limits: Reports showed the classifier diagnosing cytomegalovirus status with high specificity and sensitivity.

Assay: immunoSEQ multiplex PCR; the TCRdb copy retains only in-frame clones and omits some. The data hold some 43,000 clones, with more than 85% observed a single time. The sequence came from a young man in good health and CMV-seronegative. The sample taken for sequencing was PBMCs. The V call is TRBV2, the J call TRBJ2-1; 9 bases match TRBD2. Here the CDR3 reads CASTGAIAGDEQFF. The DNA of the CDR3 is TGTGCCAGCACGGGGGCCATAGCGGGAGATGAGCAGTTCTTC.